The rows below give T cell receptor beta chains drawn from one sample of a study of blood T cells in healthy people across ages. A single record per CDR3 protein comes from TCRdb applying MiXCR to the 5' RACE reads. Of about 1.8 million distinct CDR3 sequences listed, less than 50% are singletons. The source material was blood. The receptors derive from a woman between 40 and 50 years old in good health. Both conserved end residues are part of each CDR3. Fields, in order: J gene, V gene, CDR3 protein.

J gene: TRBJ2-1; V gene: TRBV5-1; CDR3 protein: CASSLDGMDEQFF
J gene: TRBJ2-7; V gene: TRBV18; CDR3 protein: CASSYGRIDEQYF
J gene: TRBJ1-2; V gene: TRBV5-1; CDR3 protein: CASSAVGAKGYTF
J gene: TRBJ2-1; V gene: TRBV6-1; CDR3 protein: CASSRGLAASQNNEQFF
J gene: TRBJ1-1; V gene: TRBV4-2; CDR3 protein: CASSQDPGLDSEAFF
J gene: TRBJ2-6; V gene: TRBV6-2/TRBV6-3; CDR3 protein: CASSWTGASSGANVLTF
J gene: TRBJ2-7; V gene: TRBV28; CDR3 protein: CASGPGQVTARYF
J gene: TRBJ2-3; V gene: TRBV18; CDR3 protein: CASSPPGLRASDTQYF
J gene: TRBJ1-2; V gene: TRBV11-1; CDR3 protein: CASSSRSNYGYTF
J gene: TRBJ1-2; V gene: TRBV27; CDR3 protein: CASSSHSGYGYTF
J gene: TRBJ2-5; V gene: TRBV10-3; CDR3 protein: CAISESPSQGETQYF
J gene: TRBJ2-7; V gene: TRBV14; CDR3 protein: CASSFTGTGYEQYF
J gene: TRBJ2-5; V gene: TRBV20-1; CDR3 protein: CSARRDRVQETQYF
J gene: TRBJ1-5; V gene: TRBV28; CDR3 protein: CASSLAGTGSGNQPQHF
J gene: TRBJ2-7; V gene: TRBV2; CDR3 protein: CASRLRGGRVSSYEQYF
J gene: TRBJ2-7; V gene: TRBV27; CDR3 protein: CASSFRAPRLAGINRSYEQYF
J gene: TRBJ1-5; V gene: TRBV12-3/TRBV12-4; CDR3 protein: CASSLLGGANQPQHF
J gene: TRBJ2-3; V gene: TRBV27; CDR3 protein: CASSPDRGWGTDTQYF